This T cell receptor beta chain comes out of a study of beta chain features in type 1 diabetes. Study results and caveats: It was not settled here whether HLA type affects TCRB rearrangement. Type 1 diabetes patients had fewer VDJ junction insertions and more deletions. A closer apparent resemblance between naive, central memory and Treg TCRB repertoires was seen in patients than in healthy donors.

The length of the CDR3 is 15 residues. CDR1 is SGHTA and CDR2 is FQGNSA in the germline V gene. J gave up 7 bases and V 5 bases, and 11 bases lay outside the gene matches. Populations obtained by sorting all exceeded 95% purity. Comment on this clone: Its specificity is not known.

The authors reverse transcribed all of the isolated RNA, so sequencing captured expressed TCRB transcripts. Generated by immunoSEQ multiplex PCR, the TCRdb table keeps only in-frame clones and is missing some. The sample lists about 160,000 clones; about 9.8% were seen once. Input material: central memory CD4+ T cells from blood. The receptor was derived from a woman under 30 in good health. The chain is built from TRBV7-2 and TRBJ2-5, with TRBD1 matching 9 bases. CDR3 sequence: CASSGTGTPGGTQYF. The CDR3 DNA is TGTGCCAGCAGCGGGACAGGGACACCAGGGGGGACCCAGTACTTC.